The clone carrying this T cell receptor (beta chain) was recorded many times. Its target is not known. The sample belongs to a study of T cell repertoires in cytomegalovirus infection. Across the whole study: Matching HLA type, along with CMV infection, was indicated by public TCR beta signatures.

V was cut by 0 bases and J by 7 bases, with 18 bases left in between. Germline values: CDR1 SGHVS, CDR2 FQNEAQ. This CDR3 region has 17 residues. Study outcomes and limitations: Ex vivo, HLA-C-restricted CMV-specific TCR beta clonotypes prevailed over the rest of the response.

TCRdb called the reads again in MiXCR, with one record for every CDR3 protein. Of around 900,000 distinct CDR3 sequences detected, around 31% appear once; the ten largest clones hold over 13%. The chain employs TRBV7-8 and TRBJ1-4, with D unclear. This receptor was taken from a human donor in good health (CMV status not recorded). Some clones in this sample may be carry-over from other donors' samples. The sample consisted of cultured CD8+ T cells from PBMCs, taken from culture after CMV antigen stimulation. The chain's CDR3 is CASSLAQRPTPSEKLFF. As DNA, the CDR3 is TGTGCCAGCAGCTTAGCGCAGAGACCGACACCCAGTGAAAAACTGTTTTTT.